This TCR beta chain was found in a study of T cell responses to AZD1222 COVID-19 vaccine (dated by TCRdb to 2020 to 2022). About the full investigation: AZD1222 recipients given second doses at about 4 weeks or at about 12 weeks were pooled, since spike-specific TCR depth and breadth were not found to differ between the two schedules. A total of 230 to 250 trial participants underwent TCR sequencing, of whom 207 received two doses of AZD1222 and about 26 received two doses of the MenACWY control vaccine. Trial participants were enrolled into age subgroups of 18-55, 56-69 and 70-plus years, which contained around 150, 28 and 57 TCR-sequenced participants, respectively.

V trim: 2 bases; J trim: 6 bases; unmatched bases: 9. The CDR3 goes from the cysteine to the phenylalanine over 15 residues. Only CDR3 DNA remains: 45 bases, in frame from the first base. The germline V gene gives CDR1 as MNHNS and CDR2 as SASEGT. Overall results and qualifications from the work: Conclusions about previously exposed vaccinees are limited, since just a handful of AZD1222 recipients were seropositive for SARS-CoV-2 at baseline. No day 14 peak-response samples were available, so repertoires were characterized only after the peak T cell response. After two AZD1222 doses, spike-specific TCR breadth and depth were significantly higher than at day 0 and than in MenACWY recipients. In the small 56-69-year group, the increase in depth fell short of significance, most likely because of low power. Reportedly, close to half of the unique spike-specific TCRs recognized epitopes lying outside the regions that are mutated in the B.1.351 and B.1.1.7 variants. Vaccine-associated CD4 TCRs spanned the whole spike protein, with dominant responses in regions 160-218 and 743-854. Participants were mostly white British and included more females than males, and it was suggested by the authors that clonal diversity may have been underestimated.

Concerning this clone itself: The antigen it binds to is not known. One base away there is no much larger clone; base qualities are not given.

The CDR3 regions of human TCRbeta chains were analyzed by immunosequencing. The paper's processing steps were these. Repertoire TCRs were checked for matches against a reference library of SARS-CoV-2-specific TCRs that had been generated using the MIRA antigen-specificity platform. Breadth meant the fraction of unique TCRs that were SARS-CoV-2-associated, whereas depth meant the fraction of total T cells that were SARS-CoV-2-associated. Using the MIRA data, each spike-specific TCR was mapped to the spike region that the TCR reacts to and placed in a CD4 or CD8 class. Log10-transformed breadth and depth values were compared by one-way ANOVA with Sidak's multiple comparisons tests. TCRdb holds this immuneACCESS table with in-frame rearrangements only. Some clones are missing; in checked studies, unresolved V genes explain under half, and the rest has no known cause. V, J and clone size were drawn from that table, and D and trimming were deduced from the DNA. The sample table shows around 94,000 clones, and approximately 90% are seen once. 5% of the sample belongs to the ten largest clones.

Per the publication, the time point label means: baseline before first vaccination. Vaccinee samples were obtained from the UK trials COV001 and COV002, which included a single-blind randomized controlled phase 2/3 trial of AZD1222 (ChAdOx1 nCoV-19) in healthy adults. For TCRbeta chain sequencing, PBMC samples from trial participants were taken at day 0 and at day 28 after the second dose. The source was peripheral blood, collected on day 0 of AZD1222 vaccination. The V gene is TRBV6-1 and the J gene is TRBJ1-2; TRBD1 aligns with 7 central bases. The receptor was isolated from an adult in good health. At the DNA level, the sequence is TGTGCCAGCAGTGAACAAAGGGGGCGCGGTCATGGCTACACCTTC. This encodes CASSEQRGRGHGYTF.